These 26 T cell receptor beta chains came from one sample sequenced in a study of cytomegalovirus exposure and HLA in healthy donors. Assay used: immunoSEQ multiplex PCR; TCRdb lists only in-frame clones, some missing. The data contain 78,000 or so clones, about 96% of them singletons. The sample consisted of PBMCs. The receptors were gathered from a man aged 18 to 29 in good health and CMV-seropositive.

The chain combines TRBV6-5 with TRBJ2-7, with 8 bases lining up with TRBD1. This CDR3 is built from 14 residues. After removal of 4 bases from V and 2 bases from J, the junction contained 4 bases not matched to a gene. CDR1 and CDR2 from the germline V gene are MNHEY and SVGAGI. CDR3 residues: CASSFWDRTYEQYF. In nucleotides, the CDR3 is TGTGCCAGCAGTTTCTGGGACAGGACCTACGAGCAGTACTTC.

The CDR3 bases are TGTGCCAGCTCTGGACAGGGGGGCCCCTACGAGCAGTACTTC. Translating it yields CASSGQGGPYEQYF. The chain carries TRBV9 and TRBJ2-7; 10 bases are shared with TRBD1. V shed 7 bases and J 2 bases; nucleotides not matched to a gene: 6. The germline V gene encodes CDR1 SGDLS and CDR2 YYNGEE. The CDR3 length is 14 residues.

The V gene is TRBV27, the J gene TRBJ2-1; 7 nucleotides match TRBD2. Losses at the gene ends were 4 bases for V and 15 bases for J; bases not matched to a gene: 6. The germline gives CDR1 MNHEY, CDR2 SMNVEV (reference sequence). This CDR3 spans 11 amino acids. CDR3 coding DNA: TGTGCCAGCAGTTCCGGACTAGTTGCGTTCTTC. Translated: CASSSGLVAFF.

V is TRBV15 and J is TRBJ2-1; 9 nucleotides match TRBD2. Germline V gene lookup returns CDR1 LNHNV and CDR2 YYDKDF (reference sequence). The CDR3 totals 16 residues. V shed 1 base, J shed 8 bases, and the junction held 9 bases outside the gene matches. The CDR3 spells CATSRVRREGPYEQFF. CDR3 nucleotides: TGTGCCACCAGCAGAGTTCGGCGGGAGGGCCCCTATGAGCAGTTCTTC.

The J gene is TRBJ2-2, the V gene TRBV27; no firm D call. Germline CDR1 reads MNHEY; CDR2 reads SMNVEV (reference sequence). Trimming left V 6 bases short and J 2 bases short, with 10 bases between. CDR3 length: 14 residues. The CDR3 sequence: CASSRQRNTGELFF. The CDR3 bases are TGTGCCAGCAGCAGACAACGTAACACCGGGGAGCTGTTTTTT.

The chain combines TRBV18 with TRBJ1-1; tentative D call: TRBD1 (6 bases). The CDR3 loop spans 11 amino acids. The V end was cut by 6 bases, the J end by 8 bases, with 10 bases between. Germline CDR1 and CDR2: KGHSH and LQKENI. The CDR3 protein is CASSFGTEAFF. In nucleotides, the CDR3 is TGTGCCAGCTCCTTCGGGACAGAAGCTTTCTTT.

The chain recombines TRBV7-2 with TRBJ2-1; the match to TRBD2 covers 11 bases. The CDR3 contains 15 residues. With V trimmed by 4 bases and J by 4 bases, 3 bases remained unmatched. Germline assignment: CDR1 SGHTA and CDR2 FQGNSA. CDR3: CASSSGLAEYNEQFF. CDR3 in DNA: TGTGCCAGCAGCTCGGGACTAGCGGAGTACAATGAGCAGTTCTTC.

The chain employs TRBV25-1 and TRBJ1-2; D not resolved. V lost 8 bases and J lost 4, with 11 bases in between. CDR3 size: 12 residues. Germline V gene data show CDR1 as MGHDK and CDR2 as SYGVNS. CDR3 protein: CASRPEGYGYTF. As DNA, the CDR3 is TGTGCCAGCCGGCCTGAGGGCTATGGCTACACCTTC.

V is TRBV27 and J is TRBJ2-4; 8 bases line up with TRBD1. Germline values: CDR1 MNHEY, CDR2 SMNVEV (reference sequence). The CDR3 is made up of 16 amino acids. V was pared by 3 bases and J by 0 bases, with 4 bases of the junction left unmatched. The CDR3 loop is CASSLTGDLAKNIQYF. The CDR3 nucleotides are TGTGCCAGCAGTTTGACAGGGGATCTAGCCAAAAACATTCAGTACTTC.

V and J are TRBV6-6 and TRBJ2-7; D is unclear. Germline CDR1 is MNHNY and CDR2 is SVGAGI (reference sequence). The CDR3 is 14 amino acids. Trimming removed 4 bases at V and 2 bases at J, with 12 bases between. The CDR3 sequence: CASSSFASPYEQYF. In DNA, the CDR3 is TGTGCCAGCAGTTCCTTTGCGTCCCCCTACGAGCAGTACTTC.

V is TRBV9 and J is TRBJ2-7; 9 bases fit TRBD1. Germline CDR1 SGDLS, CDR2 YYNGEE. This CDR3 is 16 amino acids long. Germline trimming cut 3 bases from V and 5 bases from J; bases unmatched to any gene: 12. The CDR3 reads CASSGGLTGGRDEQYF. As DNA, the CDR3 is TGTGCCAGCAGCGGGGGACTTACAGGGGGCAGGGACGAGCAGTACTTC.

The chain recombines TRBV5-4 with TRBJ2-1, with TRBD2 matching over 12 bases. The V gene's germline CDR1 is SGHNT and CDR2 YYREEE (reference sequence). The J segment lost 2 bases and the V segment lost 0 bases, leaving 0 bases of the junction unmatched. The CDR3 loop spans 16 amino acids. CDR3 nucleotides: TGTGCCAGCAGCTTGGGGACTAGCGGGACCTACAATGAGCAGTTCTTC. This sequence encodes CASSLGTSGTYNEQFF. The full variable domain, its missing parts supplied by reference TRBV5-4 and TRBJ2-1, is ETGVTQSPTHLIKTRGQQVTLRCSSQSGHNTVSWYQQALGQGPQFIFQYYREEENGRGNFPPRFSGLQFPNYSSELNVNALELDDSALYLCASSLGTSGTYNEQFFGPGTRLTVL.

This chain joins TRBV5-8 and TRBJ1-5, with 7 bases lining up with TRBD1. CDR3 length: 14 amino acids. Germline CDR1 reads SGHTS; CDR2 reads YDEGEE. V lost 3 bases and J lost 4; bases outside the gene matches: 4. The CDR3 loop is CASSSRDSNQPQHF. The DNA for the CDR3 is TGTGCCAGCAGCTCTCGGGACAGTAATCAGCCCCAGCATTTT.

The chain is built from TRBV4-1 and TRBJ1-4, with D maybe TRBD1 (5 bases). The CDR3 length is 17 residues. Trimming cost V 0 bases and J 8 bases, with 19 bases left between them. Germline V gene lookup returns CDR1 MGHRA and CDR2 YSYEKL. The CDR3 sequence is CASSQERTFRAGEKLFF. CDR3 nucleotides: TGCGCCAGCAGCCAAGAGCGGACTTTCAGGGCGGGAGAAAAACTGTTTTTT.

This chain uses TRBV11-3 with TRBJ2-3, with 9 bases aligning to TRBD1. The V and J ends lost 5 bases and 1 base, in that order; junction bases with no gene match: 10. The CDR3 runs 17 residues. Germline CDR1 and CDR2: SGHNT and YENEEA. CDR3 coding DNA: TGTGCCAGCAGCCAAGGGACAGGGAGAGGGGGCACAGATACGCAGTATTTT. It translates to CASSQGTGRGGTDTQYF. Variable domain in full (rest from reference TRBV11-3 and TRBJ2-3): EAGVVQSPRYKIIEKKQPVAFWCNPISGHNTLYWYLQNLGQGPELLIRYENEEAVDDSQLPKDRFSAERLKGVDSTLKIQPAELGDSAVYLCASSQGTGRGGTDTQYFGPGTRLTVL.

This sequence joins TRBV25-1 and TRBJ2-2; 7 nucleotides match TRBD1. V trimming: 3 bases; J trimming: 5 bases; junction bases outside the gene matches: 6. Germline V gene sequence: CDR1 MGHDK, CDR2 SYGVNS. The CDR3 runs to 15 residues. This CDR3 is CASSDDRDWTGELFF. DNA of the CDR3: TGTGCCAGCAGTGATGACAGGGATTGGACCGGGGAGCTGTTTTTT.

The gene calls are TRBV27 and TRBJ1-1; 7 bases fit TRBD1. The CDR3 totals 13 residues. With V trimmed by 8 bases and J by 0 bases, 3 bases remained unmatched. Per germline, CDR1 MNHEY and CDR2 SMNVEV (reference sequence). The CDR3 reads CASLRGVNTEAFF. The CDR3 DNA is TGTGCCAGCCTCAGGGGGGTGAACACTGAAGCTTTCTTT.

The V call is TRBV30, the J call TRBJ2-6; TRBD1 matches at 10 bases. CDR3 length: 16 amino acids. Germline CDR1 GTSNPN, CDR2 SVGIG (reference sequence). With V trimmed by 8 bases and J by 0 bases, 7 bases remained unmatched. The CDR3 DNA reads as TGTGCCGGGTTTAGGGACAGGGGCTCTGGGGCCAACGTCCTGACTTTC. Amino acids: CAGFRDRGSGANVLTF.

This chain connects TRBV9 to TRBJ2-3, with D possibly TRBD2 on 6 matching bases. This CDR3 contains 15 residues. Trimming took 0 bases from V and 6 from J, leaving 14 bases between them. Germline CDR1 SGDLS, CDR2 YYNGEE. The DNA for the CDR3 is TGTGCCAGCAGCGTAGGGAGCGCCAGCGGGGATACGCAGTATTTT. Translation gives CASSVGSASGDTQYF.

This chain connects TRBV6-1 to TRBJ1-2; D remains unclear. The ends were cut back, 10 bases at V and 4 bases at J, with 13 bases in the middle. Germline CDR1 and CDR2: MNHNS and SASEGT. The CDR3 runs to 12 residues. CDR3 residues: CATTKGGYGYTF. The CDR3 region has the DNA TGTGCCACCACGAAAGGCGGCTATGGCTACACCTTC.

This clone was picked up one time. The rearrangement links TRBV30 to TRBJ1-5, with 7 bases that match TRBD1. The germline V gene encodes CDR1 GTSNPN and CDR2 SVGIG (reference sequence). With 0 bases clipped from V and 2 bases from J, the junction kept 7 bases outside the gene matches. The CDR3 is 16 residues long. CDR3: CAWSVQGSVGNQPQHF. The CDR3 bases are TGTGCCTGGAGTGTACAGGGGTCGGTCGGCAATCAGCCCCAGCATTTT.

This chain joins TRBV27 and TRBJ2-1; 10 positions match TRBD2. The germline gives CDR1 MNHEY, CDR2 SMNVEV (reference sequence). This CDR3 spans 15 amino acids. J lost 2 bases, V lost 9 bases, and 7 bases had no gene match. The CDR3 is CASRLAGATYNEQFF. DNA for the CDR3: TGTGCCAGTAGGCTAGCGGGAGCCACCTACAATGAGCAGTTCTTC.

This chain links TRBV18 with TRBJ2-7, with D possibly TRBD2 on 6 matching bases. Per germline, CDR1 KGHSH and CDR2 LQKENI. CDR3 length: 14 residues. Trimming shortened V by 3 bases and J by 4 bases, and 13 bases separated the two germline ends. CDR3 residues: CASSPGGFRYEQYF. CDR3 nucleotide sequence: TGTGCCAGCTCACCCGGAGGGTTCAGGTACGAGCAGTACTTC.

V and J are TRBV11-2 and TRBJ2-7, with D maybe TRBD2 (5 bases). The V gene lost 5 bases and the J gene lost 2 bases, with 19 bases spanning the gap. This CDR3 comprises 16 residues. Germline lookup yields CDR1 SGHAT and CDR2 FQNNGV. The CDR3 sequence: CASSLGPGGSPYEQYF. For the CDR3, the DNA is TGTGCCAGCAGCCTTGGACCTGGCGGGTCCCCCTACGAGCAGTACTTC.

This clone is classed as medium-sized. V and J are TRBV15 and TRBJ2-7; D is perhaps TRBD2 (8 bases). V was cut by 5 bases and J by 5 bases, with 19 bases left in between. The germline CDR1 and CDR2 sequences are LNHNV and YYDKDF (reference sequence). The length of the CDR3 is 15 residues. The DNA for the CDR3 is TGTGCCACCAGCCCCGGGACAGCGGGGGTCGACGAGCAGTACTTC. Its translation is CATSPGTAGVDEQYF.

J is TRBJ1-1 and V is TRBV7-9, with 11 bases aligning to TRBD1. Germline lookup yields CDR1 SEHNR and CDR2 FQNEAQ (reference sequence). V lost 4 bases to trimming and J lost 11 bases; unmatched junction nucleotides: 12. The CDR3 contains 15 residues. CDR3 residues: CASSWTGGRFVWAFF. CDR3 nucleotide sequence: TGTGCCAGCAGCTGGACAGGGGGCCGGTTCGTTTGGGCTTTCTTT.